What follows describes a single T cell receptor beta chain. The source of the sample is a study of blood T cell repertoires in COVID-19. Assay used: immunoSEQ multiplex PCR; TCRdb lists only in-frame clones, some missing. Altogether about 140,000 clones are present, almost 85% being singletons, with the ten largest covering 3% to 4%. The germline V gene encodes CDR1 SGHAT and CDR2 FQNNGV. CDR3 length: 15 residues. J was trimmed by 4 bases and V by 2 bases; bases with no gene match: 6. This chain joins TRBV11-2 and TRBJ2-3; TRBD1 matches at 7 bases. Material: PBMCs or T cells enriched from blood (not recorded which). This TCR came from a woman aged 45-65 years with acute COVID-19. CDR3 region: CASSLNVGGADTQYF. The CDR3 DNA reads TGTGCCAGCAGCTTAAATGTAGGGGGCGCAGATACGCAGTATTTT.